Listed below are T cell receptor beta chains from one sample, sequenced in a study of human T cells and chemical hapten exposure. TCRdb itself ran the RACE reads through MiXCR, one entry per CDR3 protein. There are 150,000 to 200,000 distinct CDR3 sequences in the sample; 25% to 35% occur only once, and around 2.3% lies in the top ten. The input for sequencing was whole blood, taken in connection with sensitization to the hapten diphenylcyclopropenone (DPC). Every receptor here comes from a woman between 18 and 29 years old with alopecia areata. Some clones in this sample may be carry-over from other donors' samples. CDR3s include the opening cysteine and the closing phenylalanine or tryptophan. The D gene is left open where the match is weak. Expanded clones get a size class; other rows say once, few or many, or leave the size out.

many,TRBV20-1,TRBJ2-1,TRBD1,CSARDRGNPYNEQFF,TGCAGTGCTAGGGACAGGGGCAATCCCTACAATGAGCAGTTCTTC
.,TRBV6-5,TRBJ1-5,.,CASSYSGVAQPQHF,TGTGCCAGCAGTTACTCGGGGGTTGCTCAGCCCCAGCATTTT
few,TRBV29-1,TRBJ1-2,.,CSVERASDRGYTF,TGCAGCGTTGAACGAGCATCCGACAGGGGCTACACCTTC
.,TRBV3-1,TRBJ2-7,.,CASSQGVGHPYEQYF,TGTGCCAGCAGCCAAGGGGTGGGACATCCCTACGAGCAGTACTTC
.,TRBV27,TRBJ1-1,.,CASSLPGTEAFF,TGTGCCAGCAGCTTACCAGGCACTGAAGCTTTCTTT
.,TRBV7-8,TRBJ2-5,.,CASSITGSQETQYF,TGTGCCAGCAGCATCACCGGGTCCCAAGAGACCCAGTACTTC
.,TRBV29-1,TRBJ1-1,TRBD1,CSALSAGGWNTEAFF,TGCAGCGCCCTATCGGCAGGGGGCTGGAACACTGAAGCTTTCTTT
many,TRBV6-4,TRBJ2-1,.,CASSDSFGITVGNEQFF,TGTGCCAGCAGTGACTCTTTTGGGATTACTGTTGGCAATGAGCAGTTCTTC
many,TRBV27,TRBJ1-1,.,CASRVRGQNTEAFF,TGTGCCAGCAGGGTTCGTGGGCAGAACACTGAAGCTTTCTTT
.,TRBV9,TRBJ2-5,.,CASSDIQETQYF,TGTGCCAGCAGCGACATACAAGAGACCCAGTACTTC
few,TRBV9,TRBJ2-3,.,CASSPSGGATDTQYF,TGTGCCAGCAGCCCTTCCGGGGGAGCTACAGATACGCAGTATTTT
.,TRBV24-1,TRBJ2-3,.,CATSGDNTDTQYF,TGTGCCACCAGCGGGGACAACACAGATACGCAGTATTTT
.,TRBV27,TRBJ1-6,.,CASSSFNNSPLHF,TGTGCCAGCAGCTCATTTAATAATTCACCCCTCCACTTT
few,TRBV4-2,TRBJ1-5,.,CASSQGQGHSNQPQHF,TGTGCCAGCAGCCAAGGGCAGGGCCATAGCAATCAGCCCCAGCATTTT
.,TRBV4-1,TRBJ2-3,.,CASSPVGTSTDTQYF,TGCGCCAGCAGCCCAGTGGGGACTAGCACAGATACGCAGTATTTT
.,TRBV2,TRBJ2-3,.,CASGQGIDTQYF,TGTGCCAGCGGGCAGGGGATTGATACGCAGTATTTT
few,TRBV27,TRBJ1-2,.,CASSLRTDSNYGYTF,TGTGCCAGCAGTTTAAGGACAGATAGTAACTATGGCTACACCTTC
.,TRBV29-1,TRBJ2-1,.,CSARAVVQMIYEQFF,TGCAGCGCACGGGCCGTAGTCCAGATGATCTATGAGCAGTTCTTC
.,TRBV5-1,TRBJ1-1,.,CASSLSRGAGEAFF,TGCGCCAGCAGCTTATCGCGGGGGGCTGGTGAAGCTTTCTTT
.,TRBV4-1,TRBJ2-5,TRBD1,CASSPRTGGTETQYF,TGCGCCAGCAGCCCCCGGACAGGGGGGACGGAGACCCAGTACTTC
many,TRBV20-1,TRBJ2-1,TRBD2,CSAPLGLAGGLFDEQFF,TGCAGTGCTCCCCTGGGACTAGCGGGGGGGCTGTTCGATGAGCAGTTCTTC
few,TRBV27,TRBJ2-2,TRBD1,CASRWDRGGTGELFF,TGTGCCAGCAGGTGGGACAGGGGCGGAACCGGGGAGCTGTTTTTT
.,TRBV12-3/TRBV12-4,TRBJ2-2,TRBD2,CASSRARRGLAASANTGELFF,TGTGCCAGCAGCAGAGCCCGACGGGGTCTAGCGGCATCCGCGAACACCGGGGAGCTGTTTTTT
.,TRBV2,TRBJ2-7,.,CASQRDTSYEQYF,TGTGCCAGTCAGCGGGACACCTCCTACGAGCAGTACTTC
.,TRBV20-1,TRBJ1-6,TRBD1,CSALGQAALHF,TGCAGTGCTCTGGGACAGGCCGCCCTCCACTTT
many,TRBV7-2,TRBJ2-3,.,CASSSRHPTDTQYF,TGTGCCAGCAGCTCACGACACCCCACAGATACGCAGTATTTT
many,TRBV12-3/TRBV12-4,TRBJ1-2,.,CASSVRAGYTF,TGTGCCAGCAGTGTCAGGGCTGGCTACACCTTC
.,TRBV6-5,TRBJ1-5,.,CASSYTGGQPQHF,TGTGCCAGCAGTTACACAGGCGGGCAGCCCCAGCATTTT
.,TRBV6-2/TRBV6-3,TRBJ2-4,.,CASSYSGTSKNIQYF,TGTGCCAGCAGTTACTCCGGGACATCGAAAAACATTCAGTACTTC
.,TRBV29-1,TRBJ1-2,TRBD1,CSVDQTSTGLYGYTF,TGCAGCGTTGATCAAACCTCGACAGGGCTCTATGGCTACACCTTC
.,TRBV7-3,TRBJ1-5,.,CASSLDNNQPQHF,TGTGCCAGCAGCCTGGACAACAATCAGCCCCAGCATTTT
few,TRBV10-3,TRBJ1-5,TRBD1,CAISANYGTDSNQPQHF,TGTGCCATCAGTGCTAATTACGGGACAGATAGCAATCAGCCCCAGCATTTT
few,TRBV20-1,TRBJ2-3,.,CSALTGGGHTDTQYF,TGCAGTGCCCTGACCGGAGGGGGGCACACAGATACGCAGTATTTT
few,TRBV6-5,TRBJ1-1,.,CASSYGGQGRNTEAFF,TGTGCCAGCAGTTACGGGGGGCAGGGTCGGAACACTGAAGCTTTCTTT
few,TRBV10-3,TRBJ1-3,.,CAIGRNSGNTIYF,TGTGCCATCGGGAGAAACTCTGGAAACACCATATATTTT
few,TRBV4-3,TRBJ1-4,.,CASSQAENEKLFF,TGCGCCAGCAGCCAAGCGGAGAATGAAAAACTGTTTTTT
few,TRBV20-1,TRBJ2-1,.,CSAPQAAAFNEQFF,TGCAGTGCTCCCCAGGCGGCCGCCTTCAATGAGCAGTTCTTC
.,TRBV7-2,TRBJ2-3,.,CASSPRRDSATQYF,TGTGCCAGCAGCCCCCGCCGGGACTCAGCAACGCAGTATTTT
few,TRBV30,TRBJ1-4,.,CAWSPRGSPFRNEKLFF,TGTGCCTGGAGTCCCCGGGGGAGCCCGTTTCGTAATGAAAAACTGTTTTTT
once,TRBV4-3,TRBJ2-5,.,CASSQEIGWEETQYF,TGCGCCAGCAGCCAAGAAATCGGATGGGAGGAGACCCAGTACTTC
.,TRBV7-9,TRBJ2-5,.,CASSPRAGRETQYF,TGTGCCAGCAGCCCCCGGGCGGGGCGGGAGACCCAGTACTTC
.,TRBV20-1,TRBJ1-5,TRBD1,CSAENRDRYNQPQHF,TGCAGTGCTGAAAACCGGGACAGGTACAATCAGCCCCAGCATTTT
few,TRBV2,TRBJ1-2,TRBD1,CASSAQDRPSYGYTF,TGTGCCAGCAGTGCCCAGGACAGGCCGTCCTATGGCTACACCTTC
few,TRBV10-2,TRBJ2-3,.,CASSDAGILASF,TGCGCCAGCAGTGACGCCGGAATACTAGCCAGTTTT
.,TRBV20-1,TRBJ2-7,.,CSAVPRGSKQYF,TGCAGTGCTGTGCCCAGGGGTAGTAAGCAGTACTTC
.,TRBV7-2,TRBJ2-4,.,CASSPPGAKNIQYF,TGTGCCAGCAGCCCCCCCGGGGCCAAAAACATTCAGTACTTC
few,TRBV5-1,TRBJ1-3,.,CASSLGPESGNTIYF,TGCGCCAGCAGCTTAGGACCGGAATCTGGAAACACCATATATTTT